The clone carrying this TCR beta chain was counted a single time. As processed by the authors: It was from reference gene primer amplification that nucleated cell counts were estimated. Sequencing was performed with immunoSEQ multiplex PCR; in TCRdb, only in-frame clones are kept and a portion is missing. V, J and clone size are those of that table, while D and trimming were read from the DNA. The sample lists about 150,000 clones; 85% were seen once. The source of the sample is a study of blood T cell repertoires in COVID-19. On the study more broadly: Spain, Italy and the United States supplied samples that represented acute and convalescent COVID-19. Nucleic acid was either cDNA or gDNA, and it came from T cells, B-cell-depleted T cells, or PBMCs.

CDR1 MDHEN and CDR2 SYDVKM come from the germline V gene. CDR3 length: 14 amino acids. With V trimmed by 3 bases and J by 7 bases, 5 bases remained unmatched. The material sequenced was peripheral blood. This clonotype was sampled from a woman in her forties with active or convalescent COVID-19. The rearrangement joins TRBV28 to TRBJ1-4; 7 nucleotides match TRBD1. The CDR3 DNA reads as TGTGCCAGCAGTTTGGGCAGGGGGTTTGAAAAACTGTTTTTT. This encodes CASSLGRGFEKLFF.